A selection of T cell receptor beta chains follows, all from one sample in a study of blood T cell repertoires in COVID-19. Sequenced by immunoSEQ multiplex PCR; TCRdb stores in-frame clones only, minus some. The repertoire holds some 48,000 clones, 80% to 90% seen once, with less than 3% in the top ten. The source material was peripheral blood. All receptors derive from a woman older than 75 with acute or convalescent COVID-19. CDR3s leave out the opening cysteine and the closing phenylalanine or tryptophan. The order of the fields is V gene, CDR3 protein.

TRBV6-5 | ASSSNQGPKAF
TRBV5-1 | ASSVAGGSYEQY
TRBV7-9 | ASSRLAGSTDTQY
TRBV5-1 | ASSLGSRFTDTQY
TRBV29-1 | SVEDGSPGSGNTIY
TRBV7-3 | ASSLSGTSLTGELF
TRBV7-3 | ASRAGGAFNEQF
TRBV12-3/TRBV12-4 | ASSFRQGVGYT
TRBV4-1 | ASSPWGEGNTEAF
TRBV10-3 | AISVGTTGNTIY
TRBV6-5 | ASSKLGQPQH
TRBV6-5 | ASRSTGVYEKLF
TRBV4-2 | ASSQGRGGGDEQF
TRBV21-1 | ASSFRSNEQF
TRBV2 | ASSERAMIGGELF
TRBV5-4 | ASSSVTSGGNTGELF
TRBV10-2 | ASSDQRRGRNEQF
TRBV5-1 | ASSRTGTVPYEQY
TRBV30 | AWSPAGLAGGLEQF
TRBV18 | ASSPRGERVNTEAF
TRBV5-1 | ASSLQTGDTDTQY
TRBV30 | AWDRGNQPQH
TRBV19 | ASTLGGWGTEAF
TRBV5-1 | ASSLQGQNYGYT
TRBV5-6 | ASSSDRTLGSYEQY